The TCR beta chain under discussion was sequenced for a study of identical twins. Germline CDR1 DFQATT, CDR2 SNEGSKA (reference sequence). Losses at the gene ends were 8 bases for V and 5 bases for J; bases not matched to a gene: 11. CDR3 size: 14 residues. This clonotype was seen a few times. Its antigen is unknown. It was template switching that added a universal primer site, and there were unique molecular identifiers on the cDNA. MiXCR was run by TCRdb on the 5' RACE reads, yielding one entry per CDR3 protein. The table lists about 730,000 distinct CDR3 sequences, around 21% of them singletons. Whole-study findings and limits: Memory repertoires lacked the insertion deficit that abundant cord blood beta clonotypes showed. Out-of-frame alpha sequences common to twins exhibited an excess of low generation probability.

The sample was also reused in another study, on T cells expressing NK-cell markers. That work adds: The same clonotypes also predominated in the CD3+CD56-NKG2C+ fraction of four donors.

This receptor was identified in a woman aged 18-29 years in good health. The V and J genes are TRBV20-1 and TRBJ2-3; 9 nucleotides agree with TRBD2. The source material was PBMCs. The CDR3 DNA reads TGCAGTATCATAGGGGCTAGCGGGGAAGATACGCAGTATTTT. Translation: CSIIGASGEDTQYF.